Shown below are 4 T cell receptor beta chains from a single sample sequenced in a study of identical twins. TCRdb ran MiXCR on the 5' RACE reads and lists one entry per CDR3 protein. The table records 1.5 million to 2 million distinct CDR3 sequences, under 35% of them present only once. Input material: cord blood. These receptors originate from a newborn girl in good health.

The V gene is TRBV20-1, the J gene TRBJ2-1; 7 bases line up with TRBD2. The CDR3 extends over 11 amino acids. Germline V gives CDR1 DFQATT, CDR2 SNEGSKA (reference sequence). Trimming at V came to 4 bases and at J to 12 bases, leaving 6 bases not matched to a gene. The CDR3 nucleotides are TGCAGTGCTACAGCGGGGAGGGGGCAGTTCTTC. Translated, it gives CSATAGRGQFF.

This clonotype was seen more than once but under ten times. The chain couples TRBV15 to TRBJ2-1, with D possibly matching TRBD2 (6 bases). The CDR3 is 13 amino acids. The germline V gene has CDR1 LNHNV and CDR2 YYDKDF (reference sequence). Trimming shortened V by 5 bases and J by 5 bases, and 10 bases separated the two germline ends. The CDR3 here is CATSGRLNNEQFF. For the CDR3, the DNA is TGTGCCACCAGCGGGAGGTTAAACAATGAGCAGTTCTTC.

This clonotype turned up a few times. The chain couples TRBV24-1 to TRBJ1-4; D is undetermined. Trimming took 0 bases from V and 11 from J, leaving 3 bases between them. Germline-derived CDR1 and CDR2 are KGHDR and SFDVKD. This CDR3 comprises 11 residues. The CDR3: CATSDLTKLFF. Here the CDR3 DNA reads TGTGCCACCAGTGATTTGACCAAACTGTTTTTT.

This clonotype was counted only a few times. The genes are TRBV12-3 or TRBV12-4 and TRBJ2-7, with D possibly TRBD1 on 6 matching bases. Between the trimmed V and J ends, which lost 3 bases and 0 bases, there was a span of 18 bases. CDR3 length equals 17 residues. The CDR3 DNA reads TGTGCCAGCAGTTTTGGGGTCGGGACACCCACCTCCTACGAGCAGTACTTC. Translation: CASSFGVGTPTSYEQYF.